This TCR beta chain was obtained from a study of blood T cell repertoires in COVID-19. Data came from immunoSEQ multiplex PCR; TCRdb stores just in-frame clones and leaves some out. The sample includes tens of thousands of clones, roughly 85% of them seen just once. CDR1 is LGHDT and CDR2 is YNNKEL in the germline V gene (reference sequence). Trimming removed 5 bases at V and 11 bases at J, with 10 bases between. CDR3 length: 11 amino acids. The sample comprised peripheral blood. This clonotype was sampled from a human donor in a cohort sampled during active COVID-19. The chain has TRBV3-1 (or the pseudogene TRBV3-2) and TRBJ2-1; D possibly corresponds to TRBD2 (6 bases). The CDR3 region is CASSALAQQFF. The CDR3 nucleotides read TGTGCCAGCAGCGCTCTAGCGCAGCAGTTCTTC.